The 7 T cell receptor beta chains presented below share a single source sample, sequenced in a study of T cells in Graves' hyperthyroidism and ophthalmopathy. RNA transcripts yielded amplified TCR beta CDR3 regions. During a first-round RT-PCR of the TCR CDR3, the HTBI primer set was used. Each CDR3 protein gets one entry after TCRdb re-called the multiplex PCR reads with MiXCR. The sample lists around 430,000 distinct CDR3 sequences, approximately 15% occurring once. What was sequenced was blood. These receptors were obtained from a woman younger than 45 with Graves' hyperthyroidism.

V gene TRBV7-9 combines with J gene TRBJ1-5, with 8 bases aligning to TRBD1. Germline-derived CDR1 and CDR2 are SEHNR and FQNEAQ (reference sequence). The CDR3 spans 16 residues. The trim removed 7 bases at V and 4 bases at J, leaving 12 bases unmatched. The DNA for the CDR3 is TGTGCCAGCACCACCGCGGACAGGGAGCTGAATCAGCCCCAGCATTTT. Its translation: CASTTADRELNQPQHF.

This clonotype occurred many times. The gene calls are TRBV20-1 and TRBJ2-3; no firm D call. The CDR3 extends over 14 amino acids. The germline CDR1 and CDR2 sequences are DFQATT and SNEGSKA (reference sequence). With 0 bases removed from V and 4 bases from J, the gap between germline ends came to 11 bases. The CDR3 bases are TGCAGTGCTAGAGAATGGAGCTTAGCAGATACGCAGTATTTT. It codes for CSAREWSLADTQYF.

This clonotype occurred many times. The rearrangement joins TRBV6-1 to TRBJ2-1, with D possibly TRBD2 on 6 matching bases. Trimming cost V 6 bases and J 2 bases, with 8 bases left between them. CDR3 length: 13 residues. Germline V CDR1 and CDR2: MNHNS, SASEGT. CDR3 sequence (DNA): TGTGCCAGCAGGGGGGAGGCCTACAATGAGCAGTTCTTC. As protein: CASRGEAYNEQFF.

In this sample, this clonotype turned up many times. This rearrangement joins TRBV15 to TRBJ1-4, with D uncertain. Germline V gene lookup returns CDR1 LNHNV and CDR2 YYDKDF (reference sequence). Trimming removed 1 base at V and 5 bases at J, with 14 bases between. This CDR3 contains 16 residues. CDR3 amino acids: CATSRANIGVNEKLFF. CDR3 nucleotides: TGTGCCACCAGCAGAGCAAACATCGGGGTCAATGAAAAACTGTTTTTT.

In this sample, this clonotype turned up once. This chain uses TRBV9 with TRBJ2-2; no clear D. Germline CDR1 and CDR2: SGDLS and YYNGEE. Trimming left V 0 bases short and J 0 bases short, with 9 bases between. The CDR3 is 16 amino acids. The CDR3 region has the DNA TGTGCCAGCAGCGTAGGAGGTCAAGCGAACACCGGGGAGCTGTTTTTT. This codes for CASSVGGQANTGELFF.

The chain combines TRBV7-3 with TRBJ2-7; TRBD1 aligns across 8 bases. The germline gives CDR1 SGHTA, CDR2 FQGTGA. CDR3 length equals 15 residues. J lost 3 bases, V lost 1 base, and 5 bases had no gene match. The CDR3: CASSLNAGGGYEQYF. The CDR3 DNA sequence: TGTGCCAGCAGCTTAAATGCAGGGGGCGGCTACGAGCAGTACTTC.

This chain connects TRBV29-1 to TRBJ2-3, with D unclear. The CDR3 totals 11 residues. V gave up 4 bases and J gave up 3 bases, with 5 bases separating them. From germline, CDR1 is SQVTM and CDR2 ANQGSEA. CDR3 nucleotides: TGCAGCGTTGCTCTAACAGATACGCAGTATTTT. Amino acids: CSVALTDTQYF.